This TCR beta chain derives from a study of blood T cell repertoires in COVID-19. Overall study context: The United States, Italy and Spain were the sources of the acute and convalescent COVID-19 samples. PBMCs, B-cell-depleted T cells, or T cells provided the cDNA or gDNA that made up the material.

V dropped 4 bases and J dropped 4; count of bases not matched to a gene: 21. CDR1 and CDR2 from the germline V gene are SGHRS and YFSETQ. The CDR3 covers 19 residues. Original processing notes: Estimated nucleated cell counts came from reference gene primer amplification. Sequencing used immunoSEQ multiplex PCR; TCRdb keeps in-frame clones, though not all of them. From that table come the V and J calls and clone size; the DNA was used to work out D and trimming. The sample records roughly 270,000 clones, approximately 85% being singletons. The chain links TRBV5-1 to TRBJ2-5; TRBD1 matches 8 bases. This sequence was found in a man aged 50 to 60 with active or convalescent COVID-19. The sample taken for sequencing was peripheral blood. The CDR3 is CASSPGQGTGRNLLETQYF. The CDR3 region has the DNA TGCGCCAGCAGCCCCGGACAGGGCACGGGTCGTAATCTGTTAGAGACCCAGTACTTC. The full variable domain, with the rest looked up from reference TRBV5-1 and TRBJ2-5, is KAGVTQTPRYLIKTRGQQVTLSCSPISGHRSVSWYQQTPGQGLQFLFEYFSETQRNKGNFPGRFSGRQFSNSRSEMNVSTLELGDSALYLCASSPGQGTGRNLLETQYFGPGTRLLVL.